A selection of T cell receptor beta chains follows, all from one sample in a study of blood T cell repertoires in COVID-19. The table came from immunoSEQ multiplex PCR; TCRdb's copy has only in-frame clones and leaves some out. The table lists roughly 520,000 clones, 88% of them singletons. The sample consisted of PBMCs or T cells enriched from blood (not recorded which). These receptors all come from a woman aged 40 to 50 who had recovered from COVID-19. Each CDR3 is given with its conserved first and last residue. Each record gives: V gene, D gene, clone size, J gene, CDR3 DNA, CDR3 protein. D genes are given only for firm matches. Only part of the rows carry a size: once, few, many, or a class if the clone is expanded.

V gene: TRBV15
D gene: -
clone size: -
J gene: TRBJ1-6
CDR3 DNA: TGTGCCACCAGCTCCACAGCTAAGGGAGCCTATAATTCACCCCTCCACTTT
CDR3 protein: CATSSTAKGAYNSPLHF

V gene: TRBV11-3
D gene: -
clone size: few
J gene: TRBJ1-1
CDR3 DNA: TGTGCCAGCAGCTTAAGTGGGCGATCTGAAGCTTTCTTT
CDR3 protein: CASSLSGRSEAFF

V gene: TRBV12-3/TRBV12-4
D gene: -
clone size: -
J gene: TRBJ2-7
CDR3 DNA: TGTGCCAGCAGTTCCTCGAGAAGAGATGAGCAGTACTTC
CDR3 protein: CASSSSRRDEQYF

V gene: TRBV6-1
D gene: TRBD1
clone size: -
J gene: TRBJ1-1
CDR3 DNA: TGTGCCAGCAGTGACGGACAGGACTACACTGAAGCTTTCTTT
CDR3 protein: CASSDGQDYTEAFF

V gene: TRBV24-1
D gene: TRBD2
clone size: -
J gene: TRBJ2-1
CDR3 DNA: TGTGCCACCAGTGACACTAGAGGACAGAGGACTAGCGGGCGCTACAATGAGCAGTTCTTC
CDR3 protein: CATSDTRGQRTSGRYNEQFF

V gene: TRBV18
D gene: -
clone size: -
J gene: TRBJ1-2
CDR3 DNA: TGTGCCAGCTCACCAAAGAACAGGGCCGGCTACACCTTC
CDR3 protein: CASSPKNRAGYTF

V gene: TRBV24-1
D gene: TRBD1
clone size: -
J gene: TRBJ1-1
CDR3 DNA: TGTGCCACCAGTGATCCGGGGACAGGGAACACTGAAGCTTTCTTT
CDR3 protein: CATSDPGTGNTEAFF

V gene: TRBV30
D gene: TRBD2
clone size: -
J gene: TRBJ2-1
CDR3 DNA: TGTGCCTGGAGTACCTCGGGACTAGCGCAATACAATGAGCAGTTCTTC
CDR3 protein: CAWSTSGLAQYNEQFF

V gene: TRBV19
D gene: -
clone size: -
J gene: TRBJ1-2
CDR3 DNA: -
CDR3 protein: CASNFGSGYGYTF

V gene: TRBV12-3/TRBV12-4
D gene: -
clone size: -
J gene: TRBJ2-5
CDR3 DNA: TGTGCCAGTCGCAGGGTCCAAGAGACCCAGTACTTC
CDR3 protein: CASRRVQETQYF

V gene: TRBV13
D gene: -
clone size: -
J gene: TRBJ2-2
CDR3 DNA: TGTGCCAGCAGCTCCGCGCCCGGGGAGCTGTTTTTT
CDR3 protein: CASSSAPGELFF

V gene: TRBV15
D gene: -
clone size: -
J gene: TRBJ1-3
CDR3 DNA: TGTGCCACCAGCAGAGGGAGGGACTCTGGAAACACCATATATTTT
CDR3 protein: CATSRGRDSGNTIYF

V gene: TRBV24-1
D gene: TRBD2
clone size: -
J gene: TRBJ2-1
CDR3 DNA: TGTGCCATTTCTAGCGGCGAGATCTACAATGAGCAGTTCTTC
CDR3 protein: CAISSGEIYNEQFF

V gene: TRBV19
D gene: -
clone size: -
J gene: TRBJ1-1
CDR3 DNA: TGTGCCAGTAGTATAGAAGGGGGAGTCGGGGACACTGAAGCTTTCTTT
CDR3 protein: CASSIEGGVGDTEAFF

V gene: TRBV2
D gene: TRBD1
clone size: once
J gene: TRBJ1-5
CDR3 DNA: TGTGCCAGCAGTTACGACAGGGGTGTAGGTCAGCCCCAGCATTTT
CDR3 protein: CASSYDRGVGQPQHF

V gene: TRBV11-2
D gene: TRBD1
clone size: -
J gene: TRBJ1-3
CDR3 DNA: TGTGCCAGCAGCTTACGGGACAGACGAATCTCTGGAAACACCATATATTTT
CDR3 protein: CASSLRDRRISGNTIYF

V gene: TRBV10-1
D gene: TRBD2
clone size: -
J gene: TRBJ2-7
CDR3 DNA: TGCGCCAGCAGTGAGTCTGGGCGGGAGTGGGAGCAGTACTTC
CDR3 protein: CASSESGREWEQYF

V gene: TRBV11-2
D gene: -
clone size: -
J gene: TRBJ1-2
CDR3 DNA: TGTGCCAGCAGCCCCCCGACATATTACAATGGCTACACCTTC
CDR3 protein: CASSPPTYYNGYTF

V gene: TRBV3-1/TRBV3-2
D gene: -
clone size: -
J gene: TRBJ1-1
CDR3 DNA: TGTGCCAGCAGCCAATTATCAGCGGACACTGAAGCTTTCTTT
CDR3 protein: CASSQLSADTEAFF